This T cell receptor beta chain was profiled in a study of blood T cells in healthy people across ages. In the study overall: Capture via template switching afforded approximately one barcoded beta molecule per two T cells.

Trimming at V came to 8 bases and at J to 3 bases, leaving 12 bases not matched to a gene. The CDR3 is 14 amino acids. Germline V gene lookup returns CDR1 DFQATT and CDR2 SNEGSKA (reference sequence). A second 7 to 11 cycle PCR used barcoded and J-beta primers. TCRdb passed the 5' RACE reads through MiXCR, listing each CDR3 protein once. Of 780,000 or so distinct CDR3 sequences listed, about 53% are singletons. This sequence was found in a man at least 80 years old in good health. The sequenced material came from blood. The rearrangement uses TRBV20-1 and TRBJ2-7; 8 bases map to TRBD2. CDR3 loop: CSPWGGRTYYEQYF. The CDR3 nucleotides read TGCAGTCCTTGGGGCGGGAGGACCTACTACGAGCAGTACTTC.